A selection of T cell receptor beta chains follows, all from one sample in a study of blood T cell repertoires in COVID-19. Here immunoSEQ multiplex PCR was the method, and the copy in TCRdb shows in-frame clones only, minus some. Counted here are approximately 340,000 clones, approximately 86% occurring once; the ten biggest clones make up approximately 9.4%. Sequencing was carried out using peripheral blood. The receptors here all came from a man aged 25 to 45 with COVID-19, enrolled during active disease. Both conserved end residues are part of each CDR3. The order of the fields is D gene, J gene, V gene, clone size, CDR3 DNA, CDR3 protein. A D gene is named only where the DNA matches it firmly. Some rows have no size entry. The others give once, few or many, or a class for an expanded clone.

>TRBD2|TRBJ2-7|TRBV7-2|.
TGTGCCAGCAGCTTACTTAGCGGGGCTTACGAGCAGTACTTC
CASSLLSGAYEQYF
>.|TRBJ1-6|TRBV28|.
TGTGCCAGCATCCTGGGGCAGGGCCGGAGTAATTCACCCCTCCACTTT
CASILGQGRSNSPLHF
>TRBD2|TRBJ2-3|TRBV4-2|.
TGTGCCAGCAGCTGGGGAGGGGAAAACACAGATACGCAGTATTTT
CASSWGGENTDTQYF
>TRBD1|TRBJ2-3|TRBV7-8|.
TGTGCCAGCAGCAAAGACAGGGCAGATACGCAGTATTTT
CASSKDRADTQYF
>TRBD2|TRBJ2-1|TRBV5-6|.
TGTGCCAGCAGCCGCGCGGGGGGGCCTTACAATGAGCAGTTCTTC
CASSRAGGPYNEQFF
>TRBD1|TRBJ1-1|TRBV7-2|.
TGTGCCAGCAGCTATGACAGGGACACTGAAGCTTTCTTT
CASSYDRDTEAFF
>TRBD2|TRBJ2-1|TRBV19|.
TGTGCCAGCAAACCGGGACTAGCGGGAGAGAATGAGCAGTTCTTC
CASKPGLAGENEQFF
>TRBD1|TRBJ2-6|TRBV15|.
TGTGCCACCAGCGACCTGACAGGGGCCTTTTCTGGGGCCAACGTCCTGACTTTC
CATSDLTGAFSGANVLTF
>TRBD2|TRBJ2-2|TRBV11-2|.
TGTGCCAGCAGCCCCCCCTCGGGACTATTCACCGGGGAGCTGTTTTTT
CASSPPSGLFTGELFF
>TRBD2|TRBJ2-3|TRBV9|.
TGTGCCAGCAGCTTAGCCGGGACTATCACAGATACGCAGTATTTT
CASSLAGTITDTQYF
>.|TRBJ2-1|TRBV4-3|.
TGCGCCAGCAGCCAAGATGAGGCTGGCTACAATGAGCAGTTCTTC
CASSQDEAGYNEQFF
>TRBD2|TRBJ2-1|TRBV28|.
TGTGCCAGCAGCCTCCTAGCGGGAGGGCCCAGGGAGCAGTTCTTC
CASSLLAGGPREQFF
>TRBD2|TRBJ2-3|TRBV5-1|.
TGCGCCAGCAGCAGACTAGCGGGGGACACAGATACGCAGTATTTT
CASSRLAGDTDTQYF
>TRBD1|TRBJ1-2|TRBV4-3|few
TGCGCCAGCAGCCCCCGGACAGGGTCGAACTATGGCTACACCTTC
CASSPRTGSNYGYTF
>TRBD1|TRBJ1-2|TRBV29-1|.
TGCAGCGTTGCCCCGAGAACAGGGGGCGAACGACGAGCGTATGGCTACACCTTC
CSVAPRTGGERRAYGYTF
>TRBD2|TRBJ2-1|TRBV24-1|.
TGTGCCACCAGCGGATTCTCTAGCGGGACCTACAATGAGCAGTTCTTC
CATSGFSSGTYNEQFF
>.|TRBJ2-7|TRBV5-1|.
TGCGCCAGCAGCTTGGCAGGCAGGGGCGACTACGAGCAGTACTTC
CASSLAGRGDYEQYF
>TRBD1|TRBJ2-3|TRBV2|.
TGTGCCAGCAGACGGGACAGGGCGGGGACAGATACGCAGTATTTT
CASRRDRAGTDTQYF
>TRBD2|TRBJ2-2|TRBV4-2|.
TGTGCCAGCAGCCAATCCCGGACTAGCGGGCGCCCCGGGGAGCTGTTTTTT
CASSQSRTSGRPGELFF
>.|TRBJ1-1|TRBV14|.
TGTGCCAGCAGCCAAGCCGTTGAAGCTTTCTTT
CASSQAVEAFF
>.|TRBJ2-6|TRBV28|.
TGTGCCAGCAGTTCCCCCCTGCAGCGGGTGAGTGGGGCCAACGTCCTGACTTTC
CASSSPLQRVSGANVLTF
>.|TRBJ2-2|TRBV28|.
TGTGCCAGCAGTTTGCCAGGCACCGGGGAGCTGTTTTTT
CASSLPGTGELFF
>TRBD2|TRBJ2-5|TRBV6-2/TRBV6-3|.
TGTGCCAGCAGTTACTCGGGACTAGCGGCGGAGACCCAGTACTTC
CASSYSGLAAETQYF
>TRBD2|TRBJ2-5|TRBV3-1/TRBV3-2|.
TGTGCCAGCAAAGTGGCGGGAGACGGGTGGGAGACCCAGTACTTC
CASKVAGDGWETQYF
>.|TRBJ2-3|TRBV5-4|.
TGTGCCAGCAGCTTGACAGGGCCCACAACAGATACGCAGTATTTT
CASSLTGPTTDTQYF
>TRBD1|TRBJ1-2|TRBV6-5|.
TGTGCCAGCTCATACCAGACAGGGTTGAGCTATGGCTACACCTTC
CASSYQTGLSYGYTF
>TRBD1|TRBJ1-1|TRBV18|.
TGTGCCAGCTCACAACACGACAGGGTGGGCACTGAAGCTTTCTTT
CASSQHDRVGTEAFF
>.|TRBJ1-5|TRBV20-1|.
TGCAGTGCTAGTTCGCGGTTCGATCAGCCCCAGCATTTT
CSASSRFDQPQHF
>TRBD1|TRBJ2-5|TRBV5-1|.
TGCGCCAGCAGCCCCCGACAGGGTTTAGGTCAAGAGACCCAGTACTTC
CASSPRQGLGQETQYF
>.|TRBJ1-5|TRBV10-3|.
TGTGCCATCAGTGAGGGACTGAGCAATCAGCCCCAGCATTTT
CAISEGLSNQPQHF
>.|TRBJ1-2|TRBV6-5|.
TGTGCCAGCAGTAACAGGGATTTCAATGGCTACACCTTC
CASSNRDFNGYTF
>.|TRBJ1-1|TRBV9|few
TGTGCCAGCAGCCCCTACGGACAGATCACTGAAGCTTTCTTT
CASSPYGQITEAFF
>TRBD1|TRBJ2-7|TRBV30|.
TGTGCCTGGAGTGTCCGTAGATGGGACAGTGCCCTATACGAGCAGTACTTC
CAWSVRRWDSALYEQYF